The source of this T cell receptor beta chain is a study of OX40 agonist ivuxolimab in advanced cancers. Study-level information: Dose-escalation patients' cancers were hepatocellular carcinoma, melanoma, renal cell or head and neck cancer. General observations from the study: The authors also found low normalized T-cell clonal expansion in some nonresponders. At 0.1 to 3.0 mg/kg and by week 6, clonal expansion occurred in CD4+ and CD8+ blood T cells.

Points on this clone: What it recognizes is unknown.

Using immunoSEQ multiplex PCR, the repertoire was profiled, and TCRdb retains in-frame clones only, with some absent. The sample lists tens of thousands of clones, around 86% seen once, with less than 0.75% in the top ten. CDR3 length equals 12 residues. V was shortened by 2 bases and J by 4 bases, with 9 bases between the two germline ends. CDR1 is GTSNPN and CDR2 is SVGIG in the germline V gene (reference sequence). The receptor was derived from an adult with an advanced solid tumor such as melanoma, head and neck, liver or kidney cancer. Specimen: CD4+ or CD8+ T cells sorted from blood, collected in a trial of the OX40 agonist ivuxolimab. The gene calls are TRBV30 and TRBJ2-7; D is unresolved. The CDR3 sequence is CAWSPGSYEQYF. In nucleotides, the CDR3 is TGTGCCTGGAGTCCCGGTTCGTACGAGCAGTACTTC.